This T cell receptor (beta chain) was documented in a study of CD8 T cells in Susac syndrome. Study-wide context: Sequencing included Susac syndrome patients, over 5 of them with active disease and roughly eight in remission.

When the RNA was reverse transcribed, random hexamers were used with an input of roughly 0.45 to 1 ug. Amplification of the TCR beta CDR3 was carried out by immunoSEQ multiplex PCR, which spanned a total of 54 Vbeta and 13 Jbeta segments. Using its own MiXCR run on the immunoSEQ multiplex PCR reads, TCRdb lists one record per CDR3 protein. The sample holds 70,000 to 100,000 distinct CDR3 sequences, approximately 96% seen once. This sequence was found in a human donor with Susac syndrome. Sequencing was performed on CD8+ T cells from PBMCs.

The CDR3 DNA is TGCAGTGCTAGGGAGGTTGGGCCCCAGCATTTT. It codes for CSAREVGPQHF. V and J are TRBV20-1 and TRBJ1-5; D gene uncertain. This CDR3 is built from 11 residues. The germline V gene has CDR1 DFQATT and CDR2 SNEGSKA (reference sequence). Trimming took 3 bases from V and 9 from J, leaving 9 bases between them.